The 12 T cell receptor beta chains presented below share a single source sample, sequenced in a study of cytomegalovirus exposure and HLA in healthy donors. 13 Jbeta primers and 60 Vbeta primers were used for the PCR. The protocol was immunoSEQ multiplex PCR, while the TCRdb copy is restricted to in-frame clones and leaves out a portion. This table has about 160,000 clones, roughly 77% appearing once. The material sequenced was PBMCs. The source is a woman aged 18-29 years in good health and CMV-seronegative.

The gene calls are TRBV27 and TRBJ1-1, with unresolved D. Trimming stripped 5 bases from V and 0 bases from J, with 7 bases between. The CDR3 is 13 amino acids. In germline, CDR1 is MNHEY, CDR2 SMNVEV (reference sequence). The CDR3 loop is CASSSQMNTEAFF. In nucleotides, the CDR3 is TGTGCCAGCAGTAGCCAAATGAACACTGAAGCTTTCTTT.

V usage is TRBV28 and J usage is TRBJ1-4; 7 positions match TRBD1. V shed 4 bases and J 10 bases; nucleotides not matched to a gene: 12. Germline V gene data show CDR1 as MDHEN and CDR2 as SYDVKM. The CDR3 runs to 15 residues. The DNA of the CDR3 is TGTGCCAGCAGTTCCGGGACAGCCGCCAGTGGAAAACTGTTTTTT. Its translation is CASSSGTAASGKLFF.

The sample holds a few counts of this clone. This sequence joins TRBV19 and TRBJ1-5; D may be TRBD1 (5 bases). In germline, CDR1 is LNHDA, CDR2 SQIVND (reference sequence). V was cut by 3 bases and J by 7 bases, with 10 bases left in between. The CDR3 is made up of 13 amino acids. As DNA, the CDR3 is TGTGCCAGTAGTATGACAGAGAGGCAGCCCCAGCATTTT. It encodes CASSMTERQPQHF.

A note on this clone: Since no conserved phenylalanine or tryptophan closes the CDR3, a read error is the likely cause. J is TRBJ1-2 and V is TRBV9, with a weak D call TRBD1 (5 bases). Germline V gene data show CDR1 as SGDLS and CDR2 as YYNGEE. The CDR3 consists of 16 residues. Trimming took 3 bases from V and 0 from J, leaving 15 bases between them. CDR3 nucleotide sequence: TGTGCCAGCAGCGGCGCCGGGGGGTCGGCTAACTATGGCTACACCCTC. This encodes CASSGAGGSANYGYTL.

CDR3 nucleotide sequence: TGTGCCAGCAGCTTACCGAGGACAGGTTCCTACGAGCAGTACTTC. Protein: CASSLPRTGSYEQYF. This sequence joins TRBV6-1 and TRBJ2-5; 7 bases fit TRBD1. The better agreement between TRBJ2-7 and the DNA end casts doubt on the J call. The CDR3 totals 15 residues. Germline V gene lookup returns CDR1 MNHNS and CDR2 SASEGT.

The rearrangement uses TRBV30 and TRBJ2-1; 8 bases align to TRBD2. V dropped 2 bases and J dropped 7; count of bases not matched to a gene: 7. This CDR3 has 14 amino acids. Germline V gene data show CDR1 as GTSNPN and CDR2 as SVGIG (reference sequence). The CDR3 spells CAWSQSSGRNEQFF. The CDR3 nucleotides read TGTGCCTGGAGTCAGTCCAGCGGGAGAAATGAGCAGTTCTTC.

This rearrangement joins TRBV20-1 to TRBJ2-3; D might be TRBD1 (5 bases). Trimming cost V 4 bases and J 6 bases, with 5 bases left between them. The CDR3 totals 10 residues. Germline CDR1 DFQATT, CDR2 SNEGSKA (reference sequence). The CDR3 region is CSATGDTQYF. The CDR3, as DNA: TGCAGTGCTACAGGGGATACGCAGTATTTT.

J is TRBJ1-1 and V is TRBV7-3; D is unresolved. Deletions cut 6 bases from V and 0 bases from J, with 11 bases between. The CDR3 runs 14 residues. Looked up from germline, CDR1 is SGHTA and CDR2 is FQGTGA. The CDR3 sequence is CASRLGGVNTEAFF. The CDR3 nucleotides are TGTGCCAGCAGGTTAGGAGGAGTGAACACTGAAGCTTTCTTT.

This sequence joins TRBV5-6 and TRBJ2-7; 7 bases line up with TRBD1. This CDR3 comprises 14 residues. V shed 4 bases, J shed 5 bases, and the junction held 9 bases outside the gene matches. Germline CDR1 and CDR2: SGHDT and YYEEEE. CDR3 sequence (DNA): TGTGCCAGCAGCGCCGGGACAGTGATCCACGAGCAGTACTTC. Its translation is CASSAGTVIHEQYF. The variable domain in full, with the rest retrieved from reference TRBV5-6 and TRBJ2-7, is DAGVTQSPTHLIKTRGQQVTLRCSPKSGHDTVSWYQQALGQGPQFIFQYYEEEERQRGNFPDRFSGHQFPNYSSELNVNALLLGDSALYLCASSAGTVIHEQYFGPGTRLTVT.

This sequence joins TRBV13 and TRBJ2-3; 10 nucleotides match TRBD2. CDR3 length: 16 amino acids. Germline trimming cut 5 bases from V and 0 bases from J; bases unmatched to any gene: 5. From germline, CDR1 is PRHDT and CDR2 FYEKMQ (reference sequence). CDR3 DNA sequence: TGTGCCAGCAGCAAAGGGACTAGCGCGAGCACAGATACGCAGTATTTT. Protein product: CASSKGTSASTDTQYF.

In its sample, this clone was seen once. The J gene is TRBJ2-1, the V gene TRBV10-1, with 11 bases matching TRBD1. V dropped 4 bases and J dropped 6; count of bases not matched to a gene: 5. Germline V gene sequence: CDR1 WNHNN, CDR2 SYGVQD (reference sequence). The CDR3 runs 15 residues. CDR3 loop: CASSGGQGAFNEQFF. The CDR3 coding sequence is TGCGCCAGCAGTGGAGGACAGGGGGCTTTCAATGAGCAGTTCTTC.

Concerning this clone: Relative to the germline gene, one junction end is altered; a read error may explain this. This chain joins TRBV7-9 and TRBJ2-7; TRBD2 agrees at 12 bases. Looked up from germline, CDR1 is SEHNR and CDR2 is FQNEAQ (reference sequence). This CDR3 is built from 17 residues. The CDR3: CSSSPSRLAGESYEQYF. For the CDR3, the DNA is TGTTCCAGCAGCCCCTCGCGACTAGCGGGGGAATCCTACGAGCAGTACTTC.